This is a list of T cell receptor beta chains from one sample in a study of low-dose radiotherapy and immunotherapy resistance in tumors. TCRdb called the reads again in MiXCR, with one record for every CDR3 protein. The sample contains tens of thousands of distinct CDR3 sequences, more than 8.5% of which appear only once. Sequences were derived from PBMCs, sampled before treatment. Receptor source: a male donor with prostate cancer. CDR3s include the opening cysteine and the closing phenylalanine or tryptophan. The order of the fields is V gene, clone size, CDR3 length, D gene, J gene, CDR3 DNA, CDR3 protein. A D gene is named only where the DNA matches it firmly. Only part of the rows carry a size: once, few, many, or a class if the clone is expanded.

>TRBV28|many|12|TRBD1|TRBJ1-1
TGTGCCAGCAACCTAGAGGACAGGGAAGCTTTCTTT
CASNLEDREAFF
>TRBV6-2/TRBV6-3|many|15|TRBD1|TRBJ2-5
TGTGCCAGCAGTTACTCGACAGGGGGCCGGGAGACCCAGTACTTC
CASSYSTGGRETQYF
>TRBV5-1|many|15|TRBD2|TRBJ2-3
TGCGCCAGCAGCCTGACTAGCGGAACCACAGATACGCAGTATTTT
CASSLTSGTTDTQYF
>TRBV28|medium-sized|15|NA|TRBJ2-7
TGTGCCAGCAGTCCGGAGGGGCCAAGAATCTACGAGCAGTACTTC
CASSPEGPRIYEQYF
>TRBV10-3|many|15|NA|TRBJ2-1
TGTGCCATCAGGGGGGACGGGGGAGCCTACAATGAGCAGTTCTTC
CAIRGDGGAYNEQFF
>TRBV29-1|many|15|NA|TRBJ1-2
TGCAGCGTTCTATTCCTGTGGGCAGGGACCTATGGCTACACCTTC
CSVLFLWAGTYGYTF
>TRBV7-9|many|11|NA|TRBJ2-7
TGTGCCAGCAGCCCCGTGAAGGAGCAGTACTTC
CASSPVKEQYF
>TRBV29-1|many|12|NA|TRBJ1-2
TGCAGCGTTGATGGTGTTGAGAATGGCTACACCTTC
CSVDGVENGYTF
>TRBV5-1|many|18|TRBD1|TRBJ2-3
TGCGCCAGCAGCTTGGGACAGGGGATGAGGACTAGCACAGATACGCAGTATTTT
CASSLGQGMRTSTDTQYF
>TRBV30|many|13|NA|TRBJ2-7
TGTGCCTGGAGTGTAGGGCAGGGAAACGAGCAGTACTTC
CAWSVGQGNEQYF
>TRBV20-1|many|14|NA|TRBJ2-1
TGCAGTGCTAGAGCTTTAAACTCCTACAATGAGCAGTTCTTC
CSARALNSYNEQFF
>TRBV20-1|NA|15|TRBD2|TRBJ2-2
TGCAGTGCTAGAGATGCTAGCGGGAGGACCGGGGAGCTGTTTTTT
CSARDASGRTGELFF
>TRBV29-1|many|12|NA|TRBJ1-2
TGCAGCGTTGATGACGGGAACTATGGCTACACCTTC
CSVDDGNYGYTF
>TRBV5-1|many|12|TRBD1|TRBJ1-2
TGCGCCAGCAGCTTGTCCGGACAGGGCCACACCTTC
CASSLSGQGHTF